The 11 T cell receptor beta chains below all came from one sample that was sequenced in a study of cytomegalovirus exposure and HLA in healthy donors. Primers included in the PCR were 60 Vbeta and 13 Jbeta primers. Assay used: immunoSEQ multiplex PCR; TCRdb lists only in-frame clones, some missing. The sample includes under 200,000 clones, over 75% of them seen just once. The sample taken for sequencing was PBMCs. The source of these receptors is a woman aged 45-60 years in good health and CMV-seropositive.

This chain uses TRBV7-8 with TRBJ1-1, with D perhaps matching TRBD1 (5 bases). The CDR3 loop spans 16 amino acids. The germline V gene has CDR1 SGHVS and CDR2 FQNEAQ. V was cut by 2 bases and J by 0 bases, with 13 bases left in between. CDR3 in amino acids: CASSLLTGTLNTEAFF. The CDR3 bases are TGTGCCAGCAGCTTACTTACGGGGACTTTGAACACTGAAGCTTTCTTT.

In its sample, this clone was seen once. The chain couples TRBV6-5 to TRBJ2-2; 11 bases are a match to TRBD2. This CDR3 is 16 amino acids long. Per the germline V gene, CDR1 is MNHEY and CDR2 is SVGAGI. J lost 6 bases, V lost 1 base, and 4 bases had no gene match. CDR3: CASSYYSGRGAGELFF. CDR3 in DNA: TGTGCCAGCAGTTACTATAGCGGGAGGGGAGCCGGGGAGCTGTTTTTT.

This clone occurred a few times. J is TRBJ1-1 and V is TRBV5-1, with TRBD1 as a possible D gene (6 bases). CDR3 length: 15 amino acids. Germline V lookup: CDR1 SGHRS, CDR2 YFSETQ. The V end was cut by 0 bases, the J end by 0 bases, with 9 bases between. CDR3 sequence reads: CASSLEGGVNTEAFF. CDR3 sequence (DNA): TGCGCCAGCAGCTTGGAGGGGGGGGTGAACACTGAAGCTTTCTTT. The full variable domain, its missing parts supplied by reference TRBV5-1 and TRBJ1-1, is KAGVTQTPRYLIKTRGQQVTLSCSPISGHRSVSWYQQTPGQGLQFLFEYFSETQRNKGNFPGRFSGRQFSNSRSEMNVSTLELGDSALYLCASSLEGGVNTEAFFGQGTRLTVV.

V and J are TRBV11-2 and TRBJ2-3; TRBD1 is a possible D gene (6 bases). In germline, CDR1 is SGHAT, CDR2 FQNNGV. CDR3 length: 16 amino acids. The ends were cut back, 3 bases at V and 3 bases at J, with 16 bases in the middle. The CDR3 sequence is CASSFSDRLQTDTQYF. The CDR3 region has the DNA TGTGCCAGCAGCTTCTCCGACAGGCTTCAAACAGATACGCAGTATTTT.

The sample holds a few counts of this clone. CDR3 sequence: CASSLAKAGGSSTDTQYF. CDR3 sequence (DNA): TGCGCCAGCAGCTTGGCCAAGGCGGGGGGCTCTAGCACAGATACGCAGTATTTT. This chain joins TRBV5-1 and TRBJ2-3; 8 bases align to TRBD2. V lost 0 bases, J lost 0 bases, and 9 bases stayed unmatched. The CDR3 sequence is 18 residues long. Germline-derived CDR1 and CDR2 are SGHRS and YFSETQ.

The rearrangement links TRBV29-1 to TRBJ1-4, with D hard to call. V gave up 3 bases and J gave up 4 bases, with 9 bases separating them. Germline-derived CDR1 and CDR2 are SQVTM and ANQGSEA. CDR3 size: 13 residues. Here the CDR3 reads CSVDIAGNEKLFF. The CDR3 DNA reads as TGCAGCGTTGATATCGCGGGTAATGAAAAACTGTTTTTT.

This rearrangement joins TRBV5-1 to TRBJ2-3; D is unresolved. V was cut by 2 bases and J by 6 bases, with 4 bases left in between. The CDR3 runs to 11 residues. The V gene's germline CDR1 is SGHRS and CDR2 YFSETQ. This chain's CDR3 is CASSFLDTQYF. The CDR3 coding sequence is TGCGCCAGCAGCTTTCTGGATACGCAGTATTTT.

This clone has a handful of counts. The CDR3 region has the DNA TGTGCCAGCAGCGTATCGGGGGAACGTCGCAATGAGCAGTTCTTC. Protein: CASSVSGERRNEQFF. The gene calls are TRBV9 and TRBJ2-1, with TRBD2 as a possible D gene (6 bases). Germline assignment: CDR1 SGDLS and CDR2 YYNGEE. Trimming left V 1 base short and J 6 bases short, with 14 bases between. The CDR3 has 15 amino acids.

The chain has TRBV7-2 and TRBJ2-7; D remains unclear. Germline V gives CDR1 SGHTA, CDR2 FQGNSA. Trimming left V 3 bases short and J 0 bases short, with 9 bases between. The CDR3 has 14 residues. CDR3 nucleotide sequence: TGTGCCAGCAGCTTGGCATTAACCTCCTACGAGCAGTACTTC. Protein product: CASSLALTSYEQYF. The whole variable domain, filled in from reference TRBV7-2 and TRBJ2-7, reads GAGVSQSPSNKVTEKGKDVELRCDPISGHTALYWYRQSLGQGLEFLIYFQGNSAPDKSGLPSDRFSAERTGGSVSTLTIQRTQQEDSAVYLCASSLALTSYEQYFGPGTRLTVT.

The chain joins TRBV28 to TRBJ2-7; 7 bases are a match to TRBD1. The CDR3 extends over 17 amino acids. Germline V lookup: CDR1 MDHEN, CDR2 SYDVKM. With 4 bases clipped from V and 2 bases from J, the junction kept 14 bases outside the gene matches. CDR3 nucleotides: TGTGCCAGCAGTTCAATAGGACAGGCCCAAGGGCCCTACGAGCAGTACTTC. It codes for CASSSIGQAQGPYEQYF.

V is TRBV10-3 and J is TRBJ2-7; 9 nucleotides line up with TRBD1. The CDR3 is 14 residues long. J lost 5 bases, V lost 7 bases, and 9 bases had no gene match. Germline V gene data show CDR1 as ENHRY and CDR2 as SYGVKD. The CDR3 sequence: CAIKGQGGLNEQYF. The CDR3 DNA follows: TGTGCCATCAAGGGACAGGGTGGGTTAAACGAGCAGTACTTC.